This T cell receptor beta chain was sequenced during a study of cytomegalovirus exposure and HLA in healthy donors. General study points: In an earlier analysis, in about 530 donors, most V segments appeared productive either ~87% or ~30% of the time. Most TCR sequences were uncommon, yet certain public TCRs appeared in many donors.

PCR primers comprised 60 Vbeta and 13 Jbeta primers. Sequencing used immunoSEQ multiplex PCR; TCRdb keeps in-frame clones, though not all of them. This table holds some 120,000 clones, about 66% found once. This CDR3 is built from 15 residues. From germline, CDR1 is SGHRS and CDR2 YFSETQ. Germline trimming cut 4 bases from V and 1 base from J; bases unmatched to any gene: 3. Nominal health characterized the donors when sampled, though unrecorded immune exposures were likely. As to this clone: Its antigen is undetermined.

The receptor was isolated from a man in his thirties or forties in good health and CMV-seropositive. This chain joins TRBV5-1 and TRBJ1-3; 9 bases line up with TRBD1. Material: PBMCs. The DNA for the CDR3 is TGCGCCAGCAGCCGGGACAGGGCTTCTGGAAACACCATATATTTT. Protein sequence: CASSRDRASGNTIYF. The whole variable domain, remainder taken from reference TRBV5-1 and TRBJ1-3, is KAGVTQTPRYLIKTRGQQVTLSCSPISGHRSVSWYQQTPGQGLQFLFEYFSETQRNKGNFPGRFSGRQFSNSRSEMNVSTLELGDSALYLCASSRDRASGNTIYFGEGSWLTVV.